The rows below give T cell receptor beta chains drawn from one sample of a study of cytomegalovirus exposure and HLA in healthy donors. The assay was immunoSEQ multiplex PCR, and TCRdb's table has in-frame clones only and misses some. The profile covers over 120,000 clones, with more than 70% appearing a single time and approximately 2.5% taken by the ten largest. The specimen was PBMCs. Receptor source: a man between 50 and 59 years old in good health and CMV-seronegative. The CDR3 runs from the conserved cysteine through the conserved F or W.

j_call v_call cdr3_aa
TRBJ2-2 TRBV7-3 CASSSGTGYTGELFF
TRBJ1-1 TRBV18 CASSPGAGFYTEAFF
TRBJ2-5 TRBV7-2 CASSLAPGQETQYF
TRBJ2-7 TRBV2 CASSERGGFSYEQYF
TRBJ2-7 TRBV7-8 CASNPGLAPFEQYF
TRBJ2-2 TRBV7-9 CASSLPSPGSTGELFF
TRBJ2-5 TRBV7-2 CASSLGLAGIQETQYF
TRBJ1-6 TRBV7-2 CASSLVSLNSPLHF
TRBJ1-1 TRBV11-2 CASSLGVSVLGLRTEAFF
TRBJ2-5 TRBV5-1 CASSDQTGWAEETQYF
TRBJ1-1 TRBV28 CASTEGTQNTEAFF
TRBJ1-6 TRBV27 CASRTANSPLHF
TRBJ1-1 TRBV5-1 CASSLAGQAPTEAFF
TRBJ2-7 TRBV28 CASSWSSYEQYF
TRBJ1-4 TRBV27 CASRSGALEKLFF
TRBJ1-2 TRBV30 CAWSQGFHGYTF
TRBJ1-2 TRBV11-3 CASSPGQGYYGYTF
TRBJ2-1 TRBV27 CASSPLAEYSYNEQFF
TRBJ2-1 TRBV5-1 CASSPQGNEQFF
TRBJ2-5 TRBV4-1 CASSQVTRAPETQYF
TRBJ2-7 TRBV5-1 CASSLDTSGSYEQYF
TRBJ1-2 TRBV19 CASRTLRETGEANYGYTF
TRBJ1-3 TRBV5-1 CASSLVGTSSGNTIYF
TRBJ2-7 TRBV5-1 CASSWTTSYEQYF
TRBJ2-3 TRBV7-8 CASSLGSLAGAWDTQYF
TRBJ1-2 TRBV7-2 CASSLPRGANYGYTF
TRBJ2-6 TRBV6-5 CASNRDSSGANVLTF
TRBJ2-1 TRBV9 CASSPSRVYEQFF
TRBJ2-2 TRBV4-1 CASSQVGLRNTGELFF
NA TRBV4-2 CASSQELAGDEQYF
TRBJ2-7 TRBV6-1 CASILTGSSYEQYF
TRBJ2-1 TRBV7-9 CASSFKGGDYNEQFF
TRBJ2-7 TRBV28 CASIGFGTSGYEQYF
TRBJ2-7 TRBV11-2 CASNSGGSYEQYF
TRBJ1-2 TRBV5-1 CASSLGQKNGYTF
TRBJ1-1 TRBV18 CASSPGPLMNTEAFF
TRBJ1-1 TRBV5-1 CASSATGGVTEAFF
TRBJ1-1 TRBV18 CASSPLGETEAFF
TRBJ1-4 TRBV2 CASNGQPNEKLFF
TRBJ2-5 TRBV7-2 CASSLVASGGLQETQYF